The next 8 T cell receptor beta chains were all read from a single sample in a study of cytomegalovirus exposure and HLA in healthy donors. PCR employed 60 Vbeta and 13 Jbeta primers. Clones were sequenced by immunoSEQ multiplex PCR, and TCRdb holds only the in-frame ones, with some missing. The table includes about 91,000 clones, around 80% detected once. Material: PBMCs. The receptors were sampled from a male donor in good health and CMV-seropositive.

This rearrangement joins TRBV28 to TRBJ2-7; D ambiguous. Germline-derived CDR1 and CDR2 are MDHEN and SYDVKM. Trimming took 1 base from V and 3 from J, leaving 10 bases between them. The CDR3 is 14 residues long. DNA for the CDR3: TGTGCCAGCAGTTTATTTCCAGGCAACTACGAGCAGTACTTC. Its translation: CASSLFPGNYEQYF.

About this clone: The sample has other DNA sequences that encode this CDR3 too. The chain joins TRBV5-1 to TRBJ2-7; a possible D gene is TRBD1 (6 bases). The V end lost 4 bases, the J end lost 4 bases, and 9 bases lay between the germline ends. CDR3 size: 12 residues. In germline, CDR1 is SGHRS, CDR2 YFSETQ. Here the CDR3 DNA reads TGCGCCAGCAGCCTTACAGGGTACGAGCAGTACTTC. This encodes CASSLTGYEQYF.

The chain links TRBV6-5 to TRBJ2-1, with D possibly being TRBD2 (5 bases). Germline-derived CDR1 and CDR2 are MNHEY and SVGAGI. The CDR3 length is 14 residues. V was clipped by 6 bases and J by 5 bases, with 14 bases between them. CDR3: CASSVGPRDNEQFF. DNA of the CDR3: TGTGCCAGCAGCGTCGGGCCGAGGGACAATGAGCAGTTCTTC.

V is TRBV28 and J is TRBJ1-2; maybe TRBD1 (5 bases). V was shortened by 6 bases and J by 8 bases, with 19 bases between the two germline ends. The germline CDR1 and CDR2 sequences are MDHEN and SYDVKM. The CDR3 loop spans 14 amino acids. Here the CDR3 reads CASSFRGTSWGYTF. The CDR3 coding sequence is TGTGCCAGCAGCTTCCGAGGGACTTCGTGGGGCTACACCTTC.

The rearrangement uses TRBV19 and TRBJ2-3; TRBD1 matches at 8 bases. Trimming cost V 3 bases and J 5 bases; bases outside gene matches: 10. Germline V gene sequence: CDR1 LNHDA, CDR2 SQIVND (reference sequence). The CDR3 totals 16 residues. The CDR3: CASSIGSRGPGDTQYF. The CDR3 nucleotides are TGTGCCAGTAGTATCGGAAGCAGGGGGCCTGGAGATACGCAGTATTTT.

The V call is TRBV4-2, the J call TRBJ2-7; TRBD1 matches at 10 bases. The CDR3 is made up of 15 amino acids. Trimming cost V 4 bases and J 4 bases; bases outside gene matches: 7. Germline CDR1 is LGHNA and CDR2 is YNFKEQ. CDR3 nucleotide sequence: TGTGCCAGCAGCCCTGCGACAGGGGGCATGTACGAGCAGTACTTC. Its translation: CASSPATGGMYEQYF.

This clone was seen only once. The chain links TRBV28 to TRBJ2-1, with 11 bases lining up with TRBD2. This CDR3 has 14 amino acids. V was pared by 2 bases and J by 7 bases, with 1 base of the junction left unmatched. The germline gives CDR1 MDHEN, CDR2 SYDVKM. CDR3 in amino acids: CASSLLAGGNEQFF. The DNA for the CDR3 is TGTGCCAGCAGTTTACTAGCGGGGGGTAATGAGCAGTTCTTC.

In this sample, this clone turned up a few times. The J gene is TRBJ1-2, the V gene TRBV29-1; 9 bases are shared with TRBD1. V lost 3 bases and J lost 9; bases outside the gene matches: 2. Germline V gene sequence: CDR1 SQVTM, CDR2 ANQGSEA. The CDR3 has 11 residues. CDR3 amino acids: CSVETGGSYTF. CDR3 nucleotides: TGCAGCGTTGAGACAGGGGGTAGCTACACCTTC.